This TCR beta chain appears in the sequencing data of a study of graft-versus-host responses after intestinal transplantation. Study as a whole: Every recipient underwent anti-thymocyte globulin induction, then tacrolimus and steroids for roughly three years.

General study findings and limits: The study associated peak circulating GvH clone levels with early post-transplant HvG declines.

Data came from immunoSEQ multiplex PCR; TCRdb stores just in-frame clones and leaves some out. This table has about 100,000 clones, 87% appearing once. This clone was recorded once. Its antigen is as yet unknown. The CDR3 is made up of 13 amino acids. The V gene's germline CDR1 is MGHRA and CDR2 YSYEKL. V shed 3 bases and J shed 4 bases, with 9 bases lying between them. The chain links TRBV4-1 to TRBJ1-2, with D possibly being TRBD1 (5 bases). The source was unstimulated CD4+ T cells sorted from spleen or lymph node cells, collected before transplant. The clonotype comes from a human donor who was the organ donor for an intestinal transplant. Here the CDR3 reads CASSHRDGYGYTF. The DNA for the CDR3 is TGCGCCAGCAGCCACAGGGATGGCTATGGCTACACCTTC.